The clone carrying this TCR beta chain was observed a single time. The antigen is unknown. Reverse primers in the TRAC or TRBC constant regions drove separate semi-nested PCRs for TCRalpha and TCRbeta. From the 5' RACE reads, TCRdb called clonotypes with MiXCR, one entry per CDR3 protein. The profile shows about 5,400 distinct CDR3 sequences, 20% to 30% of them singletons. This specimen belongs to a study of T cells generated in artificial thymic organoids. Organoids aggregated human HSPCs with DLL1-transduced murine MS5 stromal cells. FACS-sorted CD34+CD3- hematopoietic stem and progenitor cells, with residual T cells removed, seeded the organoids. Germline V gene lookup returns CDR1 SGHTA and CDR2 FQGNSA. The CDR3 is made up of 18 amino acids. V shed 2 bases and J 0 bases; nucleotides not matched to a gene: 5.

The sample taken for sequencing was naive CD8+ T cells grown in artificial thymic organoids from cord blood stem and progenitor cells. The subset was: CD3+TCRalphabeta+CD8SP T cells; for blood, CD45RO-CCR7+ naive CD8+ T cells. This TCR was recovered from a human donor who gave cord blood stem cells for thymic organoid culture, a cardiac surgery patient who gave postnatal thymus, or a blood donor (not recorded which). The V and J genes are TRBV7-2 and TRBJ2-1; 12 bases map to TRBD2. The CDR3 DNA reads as TGTGCCAGCAGCTTACCAGGGACTAGCGGGTGCTCCTACAATGAGCAGTTCTTC. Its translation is CASSLPGTSGCSYNEQFF.